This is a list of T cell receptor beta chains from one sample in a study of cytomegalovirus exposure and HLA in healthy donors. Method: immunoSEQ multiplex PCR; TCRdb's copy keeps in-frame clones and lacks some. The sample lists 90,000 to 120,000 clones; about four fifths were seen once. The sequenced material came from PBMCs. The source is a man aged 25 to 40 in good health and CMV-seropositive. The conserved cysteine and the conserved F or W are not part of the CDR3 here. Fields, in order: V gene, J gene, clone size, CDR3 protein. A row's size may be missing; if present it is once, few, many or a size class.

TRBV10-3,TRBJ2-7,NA,AIRRQGNSYEQY
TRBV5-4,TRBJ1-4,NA,ASSLRDRAEKLF
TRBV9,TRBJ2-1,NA,ASSVGQDNEQF
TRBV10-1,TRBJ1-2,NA,ASSERGIYGYT
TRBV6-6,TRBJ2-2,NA,ASSYDGGGADGELF
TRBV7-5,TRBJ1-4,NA,VRSMHRVTNEKLF
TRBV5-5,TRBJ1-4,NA,ASTLYLGTGGEKLF
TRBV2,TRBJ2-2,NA,ASSGTSGGHTGELF
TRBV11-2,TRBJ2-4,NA,ALGAGLAKNIQY
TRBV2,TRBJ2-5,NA,ASSGNSGFETQY
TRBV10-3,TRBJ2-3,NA,AISEDRGRLNTQY
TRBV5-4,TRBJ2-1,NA,ASSLVAARRGYNEQF
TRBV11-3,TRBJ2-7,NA,ASSLRQGAHEQY
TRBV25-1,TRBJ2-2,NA,ASTTGGGTGELF
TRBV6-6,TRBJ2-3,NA,ASHHRDRHTDTQY
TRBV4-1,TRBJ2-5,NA,ASSQVGAAQETQY
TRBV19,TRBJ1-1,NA,ASSTAPAEAF
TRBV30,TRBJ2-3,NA,AWATGEYPQY
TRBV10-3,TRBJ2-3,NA,AISENTYTQY
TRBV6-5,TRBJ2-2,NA,ASSSPGQNTGELF
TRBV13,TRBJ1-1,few,ASSPQGATEAF
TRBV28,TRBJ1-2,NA,ASSSMSKRGYT
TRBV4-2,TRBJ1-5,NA,ASSQGIIQGTNQPQH